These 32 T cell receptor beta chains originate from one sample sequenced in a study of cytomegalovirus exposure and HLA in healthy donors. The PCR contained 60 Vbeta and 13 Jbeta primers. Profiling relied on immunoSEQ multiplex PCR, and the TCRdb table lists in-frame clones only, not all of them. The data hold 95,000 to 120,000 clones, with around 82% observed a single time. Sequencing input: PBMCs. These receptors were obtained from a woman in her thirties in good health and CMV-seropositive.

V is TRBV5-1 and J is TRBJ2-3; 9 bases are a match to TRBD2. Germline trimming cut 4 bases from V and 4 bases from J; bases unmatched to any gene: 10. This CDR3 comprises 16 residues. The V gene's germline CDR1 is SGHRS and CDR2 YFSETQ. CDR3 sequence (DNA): TGCGCCAGCAGCCCGGTAGCGGGAGTCCAGGCAGATACGCAGTATTTT. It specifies CASSPVAGVQADTQYF.

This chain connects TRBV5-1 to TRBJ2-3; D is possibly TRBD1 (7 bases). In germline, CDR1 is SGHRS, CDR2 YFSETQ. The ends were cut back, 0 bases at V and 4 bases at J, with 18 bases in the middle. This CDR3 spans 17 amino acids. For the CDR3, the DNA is TGCGCCAGCAGCTTGGCGATAGGGGGCGGGAATTCAGATACGCAGTATTTT. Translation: CASSLAIGGGNSDTQYF.

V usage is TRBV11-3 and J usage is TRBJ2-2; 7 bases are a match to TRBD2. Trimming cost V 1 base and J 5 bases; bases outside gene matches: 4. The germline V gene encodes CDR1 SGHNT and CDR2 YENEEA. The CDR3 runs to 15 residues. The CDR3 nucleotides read TGTGCCAGCAGCTTAGCGGGGGGAGCGACCGGGGAGCTGTTTTTT. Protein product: CASSLAGGATGELFF.

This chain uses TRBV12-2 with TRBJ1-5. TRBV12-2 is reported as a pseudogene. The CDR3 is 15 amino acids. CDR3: CASRLVRGGNQPQHF. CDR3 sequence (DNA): TGTGCAAGTCGCTTAGTGAGAGGTGGGAATCAGCCCCAGCATTTT.

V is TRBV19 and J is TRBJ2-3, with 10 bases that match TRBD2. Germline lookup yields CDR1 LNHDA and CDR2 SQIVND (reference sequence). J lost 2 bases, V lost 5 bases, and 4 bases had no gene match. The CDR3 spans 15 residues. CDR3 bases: TGTGCCAGTAGTTTTAGCGGGGGGTTCACAGATACGCAGTATTTT. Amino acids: CASSFSGGFTDTQYF.

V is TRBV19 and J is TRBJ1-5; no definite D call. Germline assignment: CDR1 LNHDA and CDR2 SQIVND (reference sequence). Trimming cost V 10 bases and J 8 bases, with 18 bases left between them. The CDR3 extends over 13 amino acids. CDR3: CAIPPNFAEPQHF. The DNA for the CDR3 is TGTGCCATACCGCCGAACTTCGCCGAGCCCCAGCATTTT.

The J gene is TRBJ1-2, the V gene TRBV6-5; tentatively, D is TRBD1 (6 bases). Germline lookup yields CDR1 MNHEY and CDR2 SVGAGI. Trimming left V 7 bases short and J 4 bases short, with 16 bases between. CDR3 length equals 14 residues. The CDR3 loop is CASTKLGDTYGYTF. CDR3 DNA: TGTGCCAGCACCAAACTAGGGGACACCTATGGCTACACCTTC.

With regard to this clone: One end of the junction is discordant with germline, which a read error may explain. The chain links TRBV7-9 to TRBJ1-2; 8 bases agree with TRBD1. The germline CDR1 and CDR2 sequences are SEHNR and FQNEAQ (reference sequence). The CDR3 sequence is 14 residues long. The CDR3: CSSSLTGGGYGYTF. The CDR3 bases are TGTTCCAGCAGCTTAACAGGGGGAGGGTATGGCTACACCTTC.

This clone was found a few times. In DNA, the CDR3 is TGTGCCAGCAGCTTGTTGACACCTAACTCCTACGAGCAGTACTTC. Encoded protein: CASSLLTPNSYEQYF. V and J are TRBV7-9 and TRBJ2-7; no definite D call. V lost 3 bases to trimming and J lost 0 bases, with 12 bases between them. The germline V gene has CDR1 SEHNR and CDR2 FQNEAQ (reference sequence). The CDR3 covers 15 residues. Supplemented by reference TRBV7-9 and TRBJ2-7, the full variable domain reads DTGVSQNPRHKITKRGQNVTFRCDPISEHNRLYWYRQTLGQGPEFLTYFQNEAQLEKSRLLSDRFSAERPKGSFSTLEIQRTEQGDSAMYLCASSLLTPNSYEQYFGPGTRLTVT.

CDR3 DNA sequence: TGTGCCTGGAAATCAAAACACGCCGGGAGTGGTCAGCCCCAGCATTTT. The encoded protein is CAWKSKHAGSGQPQHF. The chain is built from TRBV30 and TRBJ1-5; no clear D. CDR1 is GTSNPN, CDR2 SVGIG, per germline (reference sequence). Trimming cost V 4 bases and J 6 bases, with 22 bases left between them. This CDR3 is built from 16 residues.

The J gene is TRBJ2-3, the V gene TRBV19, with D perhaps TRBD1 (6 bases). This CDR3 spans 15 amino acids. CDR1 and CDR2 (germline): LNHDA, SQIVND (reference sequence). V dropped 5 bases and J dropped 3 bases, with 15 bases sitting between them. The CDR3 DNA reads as TGTGCCAGTAGTTCGAAGGGACATGAGACAGATACGCAGTATTTT. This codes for CASSSKGHETDTQYF.

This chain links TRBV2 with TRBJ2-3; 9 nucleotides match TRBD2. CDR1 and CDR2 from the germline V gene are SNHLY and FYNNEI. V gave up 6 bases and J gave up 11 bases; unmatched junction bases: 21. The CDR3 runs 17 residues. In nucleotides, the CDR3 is TGTGCCAGCAGGGGGAATGACGCGGGAGGGCCCAGATACGGGCAGTATTTT. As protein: CASRGNDAGGPRYGQYF.

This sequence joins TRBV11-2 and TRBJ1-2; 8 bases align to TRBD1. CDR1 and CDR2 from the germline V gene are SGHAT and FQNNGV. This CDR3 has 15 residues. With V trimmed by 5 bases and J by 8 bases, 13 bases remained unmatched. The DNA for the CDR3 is TGTGCCAGCAGCCGAGGGACAGGTCCCTTTGTAGGCTACACCTTC. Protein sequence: CASSRGTGPFVGYTF. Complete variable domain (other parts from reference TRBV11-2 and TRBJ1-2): EAGVAQSPRYKIIEKRQSVAFWCNPISGHATLYWYQQILGQGPKLLIQFQNNGVVDDSQLPKDRFSAERLKGVDSTLKIQPAKLEDSAVYLCASSRGTGPFVGYTFGSGTRLTVV.

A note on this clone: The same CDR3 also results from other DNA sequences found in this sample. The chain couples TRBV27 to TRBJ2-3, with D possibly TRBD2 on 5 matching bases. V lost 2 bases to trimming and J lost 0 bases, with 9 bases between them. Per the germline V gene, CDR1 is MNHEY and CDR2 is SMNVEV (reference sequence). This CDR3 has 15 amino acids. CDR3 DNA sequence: TGTGCCAGCAGTTTAATTTCGGGGAGCACAGATACGCAGTATTTT. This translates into CASSLISGSTDTQYF.

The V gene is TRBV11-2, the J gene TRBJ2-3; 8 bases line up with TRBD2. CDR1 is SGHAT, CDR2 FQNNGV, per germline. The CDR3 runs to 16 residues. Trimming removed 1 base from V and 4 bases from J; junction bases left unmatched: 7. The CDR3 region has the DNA TGTGCCAGCAGCTTAGCCCAGCGGGGGCACTCAGATACGCAGTATTTT. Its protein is CASSLAQRGHSDTQYF.

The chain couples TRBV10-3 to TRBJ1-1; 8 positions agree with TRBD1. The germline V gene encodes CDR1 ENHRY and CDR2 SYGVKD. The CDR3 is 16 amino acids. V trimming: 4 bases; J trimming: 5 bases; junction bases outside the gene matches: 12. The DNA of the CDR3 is TGTGCCATCAGTGCGAGTCAGGGACAGGTCAATACTGAAGCTTTCTTT. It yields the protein CAISASQGQVNTEAFF.

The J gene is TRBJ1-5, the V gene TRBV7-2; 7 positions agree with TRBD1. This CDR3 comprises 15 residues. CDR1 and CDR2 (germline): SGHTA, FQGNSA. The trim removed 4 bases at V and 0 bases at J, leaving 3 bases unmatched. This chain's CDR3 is CASSWTGYSNQPQHF. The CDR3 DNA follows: TGTGCCAGCAGCTGGACAGGATATAGCAATCAGCCCCAGCATTTT.

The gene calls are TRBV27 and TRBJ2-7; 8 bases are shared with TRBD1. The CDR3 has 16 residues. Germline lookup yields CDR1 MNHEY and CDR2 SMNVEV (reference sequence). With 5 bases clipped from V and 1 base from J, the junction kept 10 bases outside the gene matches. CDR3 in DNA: TGTGCCAGCAGTCCCGCGACAGGGGAGGAATCCTACGAGCAGTACTTC. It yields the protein CASSPATGEESYEQYF.

The CDR3, as DNA: TGTGCCAGCAGTTCCTTAGAGGGCGGGGAGCTGTTTTTT. Residues: CASSSLEGGELFF. V and J are TRBV27 and TRBJ2-2; D is perhaps TRBD2 (5 bases). The CDR3 is 13 residues long. Germline V lookup: CDR1 MNHEY, CDR2 SMNVEV (reference sequence). With 4 bases removed from V and 7 bases from J, the gap between germline ends came to 10 bases.

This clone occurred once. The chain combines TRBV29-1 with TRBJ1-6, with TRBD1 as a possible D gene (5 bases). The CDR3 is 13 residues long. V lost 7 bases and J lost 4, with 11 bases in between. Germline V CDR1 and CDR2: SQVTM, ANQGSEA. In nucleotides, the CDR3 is TGCAGCGCCGCGACAGAATATAATTCACCCCTCCACTTT. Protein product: CSAATEYNSPLHF.

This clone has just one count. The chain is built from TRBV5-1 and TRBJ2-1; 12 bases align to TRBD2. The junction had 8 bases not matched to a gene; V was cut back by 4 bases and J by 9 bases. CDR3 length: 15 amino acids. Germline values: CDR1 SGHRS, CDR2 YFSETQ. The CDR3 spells CASSPTSGSIAEQFF. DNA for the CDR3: TGCGCCAGCAGCCCGACTAGCGGGAGTATTGCTGAGCAGTTCTTC.

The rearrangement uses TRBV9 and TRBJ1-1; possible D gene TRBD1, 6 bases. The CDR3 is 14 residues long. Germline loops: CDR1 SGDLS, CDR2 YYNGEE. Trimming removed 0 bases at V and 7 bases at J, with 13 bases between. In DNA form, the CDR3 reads TGTGCCAGCAGCGTAGACGGGACAAATAATGAAGCTTTCTTT. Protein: CASSVDGTNNEAFF.

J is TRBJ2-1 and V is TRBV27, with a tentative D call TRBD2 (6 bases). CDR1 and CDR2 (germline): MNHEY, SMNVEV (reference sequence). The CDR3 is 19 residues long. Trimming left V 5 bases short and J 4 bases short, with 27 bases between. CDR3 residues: CASSLRPLGGSNLYNEQFF. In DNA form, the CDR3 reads TGTGCCAGCAGTCTTAGGCCCCTAGGAGGGTCGAACCTGTACAATGAGCAGTTCTTC.

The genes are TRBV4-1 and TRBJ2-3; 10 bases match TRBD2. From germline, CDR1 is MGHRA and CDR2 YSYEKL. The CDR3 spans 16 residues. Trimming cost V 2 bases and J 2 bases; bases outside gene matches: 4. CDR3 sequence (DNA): TGCGCCAGCAGCCAACCGGGACTAGCGTCCACAGATACGCAGTATTTT. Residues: CASSQPGLASTDTQYF.

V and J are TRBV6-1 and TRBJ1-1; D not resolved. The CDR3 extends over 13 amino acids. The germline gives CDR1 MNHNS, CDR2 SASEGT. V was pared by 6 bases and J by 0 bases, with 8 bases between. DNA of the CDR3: TGTGCCAGCAGGGAAACAGTGAACACTGAAGCTTTCTTT. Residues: CASRETVNTEAFF.

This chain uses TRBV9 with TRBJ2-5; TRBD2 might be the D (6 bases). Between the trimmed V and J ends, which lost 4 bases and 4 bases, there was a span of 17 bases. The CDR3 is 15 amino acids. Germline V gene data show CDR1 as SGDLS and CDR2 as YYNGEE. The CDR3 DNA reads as TGTGCCAGCAGCCCAGGGACTCTAGGTAGAGAGACCCAGTACTTC. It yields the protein CASSPGTLGRETQYF. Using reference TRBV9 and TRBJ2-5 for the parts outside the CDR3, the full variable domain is DSGVTQTPKHLITATGQRVTLRCSPRSGDLSVYWYQQSLDQGLQFLIQYYNGEERAKGNILERFSAQQFPDLHSELNLSSLELGDSALYFCASSPGTLGRETQYFGPGTRLLVL.

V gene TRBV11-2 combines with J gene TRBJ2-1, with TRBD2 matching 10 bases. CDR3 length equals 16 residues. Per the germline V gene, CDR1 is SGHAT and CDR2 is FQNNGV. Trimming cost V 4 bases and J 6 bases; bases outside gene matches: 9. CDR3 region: CASSSPAGGPFNEQFF. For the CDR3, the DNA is TGTGCCAGCAGCTCCCCAGCGGGAGGGCCGTTCAATGAGCAGTTCTTC.

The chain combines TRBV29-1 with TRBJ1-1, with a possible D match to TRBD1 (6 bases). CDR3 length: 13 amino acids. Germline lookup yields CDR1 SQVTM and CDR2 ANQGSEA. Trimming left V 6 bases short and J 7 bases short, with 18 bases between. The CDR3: CSVAGTPKREAFF. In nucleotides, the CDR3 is TGCAGCGTGGCCGGGACACCCAAGCGTGAAGCTTTCTTT.

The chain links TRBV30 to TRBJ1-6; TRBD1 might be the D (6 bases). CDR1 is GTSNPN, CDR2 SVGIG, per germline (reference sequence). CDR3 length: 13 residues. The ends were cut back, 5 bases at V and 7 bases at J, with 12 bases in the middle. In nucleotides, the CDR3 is TGTGCCTGGGCTAGACAGGAAAATTCACCCCTCCACTTT. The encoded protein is CAWARQENSPLHF.

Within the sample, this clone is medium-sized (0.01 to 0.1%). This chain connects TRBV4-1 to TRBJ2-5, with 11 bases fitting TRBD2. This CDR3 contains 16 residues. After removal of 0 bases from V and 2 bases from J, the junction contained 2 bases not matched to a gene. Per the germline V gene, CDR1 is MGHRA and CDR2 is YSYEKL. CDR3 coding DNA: TGCGCCAGCAGCCAAGAGGGACTAGCGGCACAAGAGACCCAGTACTTC. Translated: CASSQEGLAAQETQYF.

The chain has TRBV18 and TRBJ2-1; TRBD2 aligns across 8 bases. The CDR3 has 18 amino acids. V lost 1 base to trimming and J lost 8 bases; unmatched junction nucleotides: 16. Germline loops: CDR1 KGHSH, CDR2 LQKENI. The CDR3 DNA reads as TGTGCCAGCTCACCACGATTTATAGCGGGAATGTACAACGATGAGCAGTTCTTC. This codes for CASSPRFIAGMYNDEQFF.

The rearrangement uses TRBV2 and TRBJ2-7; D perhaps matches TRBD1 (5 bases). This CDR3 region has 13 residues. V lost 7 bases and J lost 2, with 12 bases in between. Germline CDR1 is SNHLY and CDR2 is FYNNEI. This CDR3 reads CASNEDTAYEQYF. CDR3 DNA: TGTGCCAGCAATGAGGACACGGCCTACGAGCAGTACTTC.